A selection of T cell receptor beta chains follows, all from one sample in a study of OX40 agonist ivuxolimab in advanced cancers. Clones were read by immunoSEQ multiplex PCR, and TCRdb kept only the in-frame ones, dropping some. The table shows some 98,000 clones, with around 90% occurring only once. This sample comprised CD4+ or CD8+ T cells sorted from blood, obtained in a trial of the OX40 agonist ivuxolimab. The source of these receptors is an adult with an advanced solid tumor such as melanoma, head and neck, liver or kidney cancer. Both conserved end residues are part of each CDR3. Each record gives: V gene, D gene, J gene, clone size, CDR3 DNA, CDR3 protein. A D gene is named only where the DNA matches it firmly. Clone size appears in some rows only: once, few, many, or a class for an expanded clone.

v_call: TRBV27
d_call: NA
j_call: TRBJ1-1
clone_size: NA
cdr3_nt: TGTGCCAGCAGTTTAAAGACAGGCGCTGAAGCTTTCTTT
cdr3_aa: CASSLKTGAEAFF

v_call: TRBV30
d_call: TRBD1
j_call: TRBJ1-1
clone_size: few
cdr3_nt: TGTGCCTGGAGTGTATCGCGGGACAGGGTGATGAACACTGAAGCTTTCTTT
cdr3_aa: CAWSVSRDRVMNTEAFF

v_call: TRBV19
d_call: TRBD1
j_call: TRBJ2-7
clone_size: NA
cdr3_nt: TGTGCCAGTAGTATGGGGGGACAGGCGACCTACGAGCAGTACTTC
cdr3_aa: CASSMGGQATYEQYF

v_call: TRBV6-1
d_call: NA
j_call: TRBJ1-1
clone_size: NA
cdr3_nt: TGTGCCAGCAGTCTACAGGTTTACACTGAAGCTTTCTTT
cdr3_aa: CASSLQVYTEAFF

v_call: TRBV6-1
d_call: NA
j_call: TRBJ1-2
clone_size: NA
cdr3_nt: TGTGCCAGCAAGACCCGGGGGCTCCTTGGCTATGGCTACACCTTC
cdr3_aa: CASKTRGLLGYGYTF

v_call: TRBV7-3
d_call: NA
j_call: TRBJ2-7
clone_size: NA
cdr3_nt: TGTGCCAGCAGCTCGTTATATCCAGGGGTGTCCCCCTACGAGCAGTACTTC
cdr3_aa: CASSSLYPGVSPYEQYF

v_call: TRBV2
d_call: TRBD2
j_call: TRBJ2-7
clone_size: NA
cdr3_nt: TGTGCCAGCAGTGATGTCGCGGGGGGCCTCTACGAGCAGTACTTC
cdr3_aa: CASSDVAGGLYEQYF

v_call: TRBV5-1
d_call: TRBD2
j_call: TRBJ2-5
clone_size: NA
cdr3_nt: TGCGCCAGCAACCCCGATGGGGGGGTGGAGACCCAGTACTTC
cdr3_aa: CASNPDGGVETQYF

v_call: TRBV6-6
d_call: NA
j_call: TRBJ1-2
clone_size: NA
cdr3_nt: TGTGCCAGCAGTTATGGTAGCGACAACTATGGCTACACCTTC
cdr3_aa: CASSYGSDNYGYTF

v_call: TRBV10-2
d_call: NA
j_call: TRBJ2-7
clone_size: NA
cdr3_nt: TGCGCCAGCAGTGGAGGCGCGGGATCCTACGAGCAGTACTTC
cdr3_aa: CASSGGAGSYEQYF

v_call: TRBV4-3
d_call: TRBD2
j_call: TRBJ2-3
clone_size: NA
cdr3_nt: TGCGCCAGCAGCCAAGAAGGTGGGGCGACTAGCGGGGGGCCCACAGATACGCAGTATTTT
cdr3_aa: CASSQEGGATSGGPTDTQYF

v_call: TRBV9
d_call: TRBD1
j_call: TRBJ2-6
clone_size: NA
cdr3_nt: TGTGCCAGCAGCGCCCCCCGGGACAGGGGGTTCTCTGGGGCCAACGTCCTGACTTTC
cdr3_aa: CASSAPRDRGFSGANVLTF

v_call: TRBV5-1
d_call: TRBD1
j_call: TRBJ2-3
clone_size: NA
cdr3_nt: TGCGCCAGCAGCTTGGGGGGGACAGGGGGTATGACAGATACGCAGTATTTT
cdr3_aa: CASSLGGTGGMTDTQYF

v_call: TRBV4-1
d_call: NA
j_call: TRBJ1-2
clone_size: NA
cdr3_nt: TGCGCCAGCAGCCAAGAAGGCACCTCCCCATTGGACTATGGCTACACCTTC
cdr3_aa: CASSQEGTSPLDYGYTF

v_call: TRBV7-7
d_call: TRBD1
j_call: TRBJ1-1
clone_size: NA
cdr3_nt: TGTGCTAGCAGCTCCGCAAGGACAGGGGTAACGACGGGTGACACTGAAGCTTTCTTT
cdr3_aa: CASSSARTGVTTGDTEAFF

v_call: TRBV5-1
d_call: NA
j_call: TRBJ2-5
clone_size: NA
cdr3_nt: TGCGCCAGCAGCCCGACAGGCCATCAAGAGACCCAGTACTTC
cdr3_aa: CASSPTGHQETQYF

v_call: TRBV11-2
d_call: NA
j_call: TRBJ1-1
clone_size: NA
cdr3_nt: TGTGCCAGCAGCCAACAAGAGAATACTGAAGCTTTCTTT
cdr3_aa: CASSQQENTEAFF

v_call: TRBV6-5
d_call: NA
j_call: TRBJ1-4
clone_size: NA
cdr3_nt: TGTGCCAGCAGTTACTCTAGGGAAGCTAATGAAAAACTGTTTTTT
cdr3_aa: CASSYSREANEKLFF

v_call: TRBV30
d_call: NA
j_call: TRBJ1-1
clone_size: NA
cdr3_nt: TGTGCCTGGAATGGGGTGATAGGCCAAGCTTTCTTT
cdr3_aa: CAWNGVIGQAFF

v_call: TRBV10-3
d_call: TRBD1
j_call: TRBJ1-2
clone_size: NA
cdr3_nt: TGTGCCATAACCCGGGACAGGGAGGGCTATGGCTACACCTTC
cdr3_aa: CAITRDREGYGYTF

v_call: TRBV5-6
d_call: NA
j_call: TRBJ2-5
clone_size: NA
cdr3_nt: TGTGCCAGCAGCCCCGGACAGAGCCAAGAGACCCAGTACTTC
cdr3_aa: CASSPGQSQETQYF

v_call: TRBV5-1
d_call: NA
j_call: TRBJ2-1
clone_size: NA
cdr3_nt: TGCGCCAGCAGCATTCAGGGGAGTCTGCGGGGTCCCTACAATGAGCAGTTCTTC
cdr3_aa: CASSIQGSLRGPYNEQFF

v_call: TRBV30
d_call: NA
j_call: TRBJ1-5
clone_size: NA
cdr3_nt: TGTGCCTGGAGTCTCGGTGGAGGGCGGCAGCCCCAGCATTTT
cdr3_aa: CAWSLGGGRQPQHF

v_call: TRBV4-1
d_call: NA
j_call: TRBJ1-6
clone_size: once
cdr3_nt: TGCGCCAGCAGCCAAGATAAAGGGGTGATTAACACCCCTAATTCACCCCTCCACTTT
cdr3_aa: CASSQDKGVINTPNSPLHF

v_call: TRBV5-4
d_call: TRBD2
j_call: TRBJ2-5
clone_size: NA
cdr3_nt: TGTGCCAGCAGCTTGGGGCTAGCGGGGGGAGAAGAGACCCAGTACTTC
cdr3_aa: CASSLGLAGGEETQYF

v_call: TRBV19
d_call: NA
j_call: TRBJ1-6
clone_size: NA
cdr3_nt: TGTGCCAGTAATTACGGTAATTCACCCCTCCACTTT
cdr3_aa: CASNYGNSPLHF

v_call: TRBV6-6
d_call: TRBD1
j_call: TRBJ2-7
clone_size: NA
cdr3_nt: TGTGCCAGCAGAAGGACAGGGGGGGACTACGAGCAGTACTTC
cdr3_aa: CASRRTGGDYEQYF

v_call: TRBV30
d_call: TRBD2
j_call: TRBJ2-7
clone_size: NA
cdr3_nt: TGTGCCCCTCTTGGCCTAGCGGGCGAGCAGTACTTC
cdr3_aa: CAPLGLAGEQYF

v_call: TRBV6-6
d_call: NA
j_call: TRBJ2-3
clone_size: NA
cdr3_nt: TGTGCCAGCAGTTACTCGTGGCAGGGGACATATACGCAGTATTTT
cdr3_aa: CASSYSWQGTYTQYF

v_call: TRBV6-5
d_call: TRBD2
j_call: TRBJ2-3
clone_size: NA
cdr3_nt: TGTGCCAGCAGCTACCAAAGCGGGGGGTCGACAGATACGCAGTATTTT
cdr3_aa: CASSYQSGGSTDTQYF

v_call: TRBV5-8
d_call: TRBD1
j_call: TRBJ2-2
clone_size: NA
cdr3_nt: TGTGCCAGCAGCCCTAACAACAGGGGGACGAACACCGGGGAGCTGTTTTTT
cdr3_aa: CASSPNNRGTNTGELFF

v_call: TRBV6-5
d_call: TRBD1
j_call: TRBJ2-7
clone_size: NA
cdr3_nt: TGTGCCAGCAGCAAACAGGGGCCCTACGAGCAGTACTTC
cdr3_aa: CASSKQGPYEQYF

v_call: TRBV5-1
d_call: TRBD1
j_call: TRBJ2-7
clone_size: NA
cdr3_nt: TGCGCCAGCAGCTTGGTCGGGACAGAGTCCTACGAGCAGTACTTC
cdr3_aa: CASSLVGTESYEQYF

v_call: TRBV7-2
d_call: NA
j_call: TRBJ2-7
clone_size: NA
cdr3_nt: TGTGCCAGCAGCTTAGTCGGGGGCCTCTCCTACGAGCAGTACTTC
cdr3_aa: CASSLVGGLSYEQYF

v_call: TRBV19
d_call: NA
j_call: TRBJ2-7
clone_size: NA
cdr3_nt: TGTGCCAGTAGTAGCCAGTTCGGCTACGAGCAGTACTTC
cdr3_aa: CASSSQFGYEQYF

v_call: TRBV20-1
d_call: NA
j_call: TRBJ1-1
clone_size: NA
cdr3_nt: TGCAGTGCCCCGGGGACGGTCGAAGCTTTCTTT
cdr3_aa: CSAPGTVEAFF

v_call: TRBV19
d_call: TRBD1
j_call: TRBJ2-1
clone_size: NA
cdr3_nt: TGTGCCAGTAGCATGACCAGGGGGCGATGGGGCAATGAGCAGTTCTTC
cdr3_aa: CASSMTRGRWGNEQFF

v_call: TRBV28
d_call: NA
j_call: TRBJ1-5
clone_size: once
cdr3_nt: TGTGCCAGCAAAGTAGGGGGTCGGAACCAGCCCCAGCATTTT
cdr3_aa: CASKVGGRNQPQHF

v_call: TRBV5-1
d_call: NA
j_call: TRBJ2-5
clone_size: once
cdr3_nt: TGCGCCAGCAGCTTACAGGGTGGAGAGACCCAGTACTTC
cdr3_aa: CASSLQGGETQYF

v_call: TRBV6-5
d_call: TRBD2
j_call: TRBJ2-1
clone_size: NA
cdr3_nt: TGTGCCAGCAGTTCTCTAGCGGGGAACAATGAGCAGTTCTTC
cdr3_aa: CASSSLAGNNEQFF

v_call: TRBV11-2
d_call: NA
j_call: TRBJ1-1
clone_size: NA
cdr3_nt: TGTGCCAGCAGCTTAGCCCCGGTTAGAACGAACACTGAAGCTTTCTTT
cdr3_aa: CASSLAPVRTNTEAFF

v_call: TRBV27
d_call: NA
j_call: TRBJ2-7
clone_size: NA
cdr3_nt: TGTGCCAGCAGTTTCCGGGGCAGGACCACTGGCGAGCAGTACTTC
cdr3_aa: CASSFRGRTTGEQYF

v_call: TRBV5-4
d_call: TRBD2
j_call: TRBJ2-3
clone_size: NA
cdr3_nt: TGTGCCAGCAGCCCCAAGGGAGGGGCCCTCACAGATACGCAGTATTTT
cdr3_aa: CASSPKGGALTDTQYF

v_call: TRBV10-3
d_call: NA
j_call: TRBJ2-7
clone_size: NA
cdr3_nt: TGTGCCATCAGTGAGTGGGGAGGGGGCCCCTACGAGCAGTACTTC
cdr3_aa: CAISEWGGGPYEQYF

v_call: TRBV19
d_call: NA
j_call: TRBJ1-3
clone_size: NA
cdr3_nt: TGTGCCAGTAGCGCAGGGAGCTCTGGAAACACCATATATTTT
cdr3_aa: CASSAGSSGNTIYF

v_call: TRBV6-1
d_call: NA
j_call: TRBJ2-3
clone_size: NA
cdr3_nt: TGTGCCAGCAACGGCAGGGGAAGAGATACGCAGTATTTT
cdr3_aa: CASNGRGRDTQYF

v_call: TRBV5-8
d_call: TRBD1
j_call: TRBJ1-2
clone_size: few
cdr3_nt: TGTGCCAGCAGCTTCTCCCAGGGGGCCTATGGCTACACCTTC
cdr3_aa: CASSFSQGAYGYTF

v_call: TRBV19
d_call: TRBD1
j_call: TRBJ1-6
clone_size: NA
cdr3_nt: TGTGCCAGTGTTTTGGCAGGGGGAGTGGATTCACCCCTCCACTTT
cdr3_aa: CASVLAGGVDSPLHF

v_call: TRBV5-1
d_call: TRBD2
j_call: TRBJ2-7
clone_size: NA
cdr3_nt: TGCGCCAGCAGCGGAACGTCTAGCGGGTATAGCTCCTACGAGCAGTACTTC
cdr3_aa: CASSGTSSGYSSYEQYF